The clone carrying this T cell receptor beta chain appeared many times. Each diagnosis was grounded in clinical symptoms, serum thyroxine and TRAb, thyroid ultrasound, and orbital computed tomography. The source of the sample is a study of T cells in Graves' hyperthyroidism and ophthalmopathy. RNA transcripts were the template for amplifying TCR beta CDR3 regions. The HTBI primer set was used in a first-round RT-PCR of the TCR CDR3. TCRdb reanalysed the multiplex PCR reads using MiXCR and keeps one entry per CDR3 protein. This sample yields about 260,000 distinct CDR3 sequences, of which about 15% are seen a single time; approximately 30% belongs to the top ten. With 4 bases clipped from V and 12 bases from J, the junction kept 11 bases outside the gene matches. Germline CDR1 is KGHDR and CDR2 is SFDVKD. This CDR3 comprises 15 residues.

V usage is TRBV24-1 and J usage is TRBJ2-1; 10 nucleotides line up with TRBD2. The sequence was obtained from a woman between 18 and 29 years old with Graves' ophthalmopathy. The sequenced sample consisted of blood. The CDR3 DNA sequence: TGTGCCACCAGTGAAAAAAGGCTAGCGGGAGCAGGGCAGTTCTTC. Residues: CATSEKRLAGAGQFF.